This T cell receptor (beta chain) was identified during a study of T cell responses to AZD1222 COVID-19 vaccine. The assay was immunoSEQ multiplex PCR, and TCRdb's table has in-frame clones only and misses some. This sample has 180,000 or so clones, with approximately 89% found just once. The germline V gene has CDR1 LGHNA and CDR2 YNFKEQ. This CDR3 is 16 amino acids long. V was pared by 2 bases and J by 3 bases, with 3 bases of the junction left unmatched. This specimen was peripheral blood, taken 28 days after the second AZD1222 dose. The chain employs TRBV4-2 and TRBJ2-2; 10 bases fit TRBD2. The sequence was obtained from an adult who received the AZD1222 COVID-19 vaccine. Written as DNA, the CDR3 is TGTGCCAGCAGCCAACGCACTAGCGGGGACACCGGGGAGCTGTTTTTT. This sequence encodes CASSQRTSGDTGELFF.